This T cell receptor beta chain was identified in a study of CD8 T cells in Susac syndrome. RNA amounts of about 0.45 to 1 ug underwent reverse transcription with random hexamers. The authors amplified TCR beta CDR3 across 54 Vbeta and 13 Jbeta using immunoSEQ multiplex PCR. MiXCR, run by TCRdb on the immunoSEQ multiplex PCR reads, gives a single entry per CDR3 protein. This table holds around 150,000 distinct CDR3 sequences, around 94% found once. The sequenced material came from CD4+ T cells from PBMCs. The origin of this receptor is a human donor in good health.

CDR3: CASSSGVEAETQYF. The CDR3 DNA sequence: TGTGCCAGCAGTTCCGGCGTGGAAGCAGAGACCCAGTACTTC. The chain links TRBV28 to TRBJ2-5, with D unresolved. V was trimmed by 4 bases and J by 4 bases, leaving 13 bases between them. This CDR3 has 14 amino acids. Germline V lookup: CDR1 MDHEN, CDR2 SYDVKM.